One and the same sample provided the 9 T cell receptor beta chains below, sequenced in a study of T cell changes during pregnancy in multiple sclerosis. The method was immunoSEQ multiplex PCR; TCRdb's version includes in-frame clones alone and lacks a portion of them. The sample records some 69,000 clones, roughly nine tenths being singletons. The material sequenced was peripheral blood, taken in the second trimester of pregnancy. All receptors come from a female donor in good health, enrolled as a control in a pregnancy study.

This clone was detected many times. The gene calls are TRBV4-3 and TRBJ2-5; 8 bases are shared with TRBD2. J lost 2 bases, V lost 0 bases, and 5 bases had no gene match. Looked up from germline, CDR1 is LGHNA and CDR2 is YSLEER. The CDR3 consists of 16 residues. CDR3 residues: CASSQEWRGAQETQYF. In nucleotides, the CDR3 is TGCGCCAGCAGCCAAGAATGGCGGGGGGCACAAGAGACCCAGTACTTC.

V is TRBV7-8 and J is TRBJ1-1; D gene ambiguous. This CDR3 has 12 residues. Germline loops: CDR1 SGHVS, CDR2 FQNEAQ. Trimming shortened V by 6 bases and J by 5 bases, and 10 bases separated the two germline ends. The CDR3 protein is CASRREYTEAFF. CDR3 nucleotides: TGTGCCAGCAGAAGAGAGTATACTGAAGCTTTCTTT.

CDR3 coding DNA: TGTGCTAGTGCCGGGACAGGGGTGATCTTAGCTGGCTCCTACAATGAGCAGTTCTTC. Its protein product is CASAGTGVILAGSYNEQFF. The chain is built from TRBV12-5 and TRBJ2-1; 10 bases agree with TRBD1. Germline values: CDR1 LGHNT, CDR2 FRNRAP. J lost 0 bases, V lost 7 bases, and 15 bases had no gene match. CDR3 length: 19 residues. The full variable domain, its missing parts supplied by reference TRBV12-5 and TRBJ2-1, is DARVTQTPRHKVTEMGQEVTMRCQPILGHNTVFWYRQTMMQGLELLAYFRNRAPLDDSGMPKDRFSAEMPDATLATLKIQPSEPRDSAVYFCASAGTGVILAGSYNEQFFGPGTRLTVL.

This clone was counted a few times. The J gene is TRBJ1-1, the V gene TRBV30; 7 positions agree with TRBD1. V was pared by 6 bases and J by 1 base, with 8 bases of the junction left unmatched. Germline-derived CDR1 and CDR2 are GTSNPN and SVGIG (reference sequence). The length of the CDR3 is 14 residues. The CDR3 reads CACAGGQRNTEAFF. The CDR3 nucleotides are TGTGCCTGTGCAGGGGGACAGAGGAACACTGAAGCTTTCTTT.

The chain's CDR3 is CASSTLRTGQNTEAFF. The DNA of the CDR3 is TGCGCCAGCAGTACTCTCAGGACAGGACAGAACACTGAAGCTTTCTTT. The rearrangement uses TRBV23-1 and TRBJ1-1; 7 bases match TRBD1. TRBV23-1 is designated an ORF whose function remains uncertain. The CDR3 sequence is 16 residues long. Losses at the gene ends were 5 bases for V and 1 base for J; bases not matched to a gene: 10.

This clone appeared once. The chain uses TRBV15 and TRBJ1-1; no reliable D call. V lost 0 bases and J lost 7, with 15 bases in between. The CDR3 is made up of 15 amino acids. Germline CDR1 is LNHNV and CDR2 is YYDKDF (reference sequence). The CDR3, as DNA: TGTGCCACCAGCAGAGATCTTACCGCCCTAGGTGAAGCTTTCTTT. Translated: CATSRDLTALGEAFF.

The chain links TRBV18 to TRBJ1-2, with D possibly being TRBD1 (6 bases). Germline CDR1 and CDR2: KGHSH and LQKENI. V lost 2 bases and J lost 5, with 12 bases in between. CDR3 length: 14 amino acids. CDR3 loop: CASSPRQVAYGYTF. The CDR3 nucleotides read TGTGCCAGCTCACCAAGACAGGTTGCATATGGCTACACCTTC.

This chain joins TRBV6-4 and TRBJ2-7; 7 bases fit TRBD1. This CDR3 region has 15 residues. Germline lookup yields CDR1 MRHNA and CDR2 SNTAGT. V lost 8 bases to trimming and J lost 4 bases; unmatched junction nucleotides: 14. The CDR3, as DNA: TGTGCCAGCCTACCCCCGAGGCAGGGGGTTTACGAGCAGTACTTC. Its protein is CASLPPRQGVYEQYF.

CDR3 in DNA: TGTGCCAGCGTACTCGGGGAAGCTAACTATGGCTACACCTTC. Translation gives CASVLGEANYGYTF. The chain has TRBV6-6 and TRBJ1-2; D call uncertain. CDR3 length equals 14 residues. V lost 8 bases, J lost 0 bases, and 13 bases lay in between. Germline V gene data show CDR1 as MNHNY and CDR2 as SVGAGI (reference sequence).